This T cell receptor (beta chain) came from a study of shared clonotypes between healthy human individuals. CD45RO-negative CD8 cells positively selected for CCR7 made up the naive population, which excluded terminally differentiated effector memory CD45RA+ cells. Donors were healthy HIV-negative adults without recently reported acute infections or vaccinations. This CDR3 is built from 11 residues. CDR1 is MNHEY, CDR2 SVGAGI, per germline. Trimming removed 6 bases from V and 4 bases from J, with 7 bases in between. Only in-frame clones appear in the TCRdb table, and some are missing; sequencing was by immunoSEQ multiplex PCR. Of 1.5 million to 2.5 million clones listed, less than 95% were seen once; the top ten hold 0.9% to 1.5%.

The chain links TRBV6-5 to TRBJ2-7; D is uncertain. Input material: naive CD8+ T cells sorted from blood. The clonotype was recovered from a man between 18 and 29 years old in good health. For the CDR3, the DNA is TGTGCCAGCAGCCTACGGTACGAGCAGTACTTC. Residues: CASSLRYEQYF.